This T cell receptor (beta chain) was retrieved from a study of T-cell reconstitution after alpha-beta-depleted transplantation in children. Trimming took 1 base from V and 5 from J, leaving 9 bases between them. Germline lookup yields CDR1 SEHNR and CDR2 FQNEAQ (reference sequence). This CDR3 has 14 amino acids. Unique molecular identifiers were built into the TCRbeta library. TCRdb reprocessed the PCR reads via MiXCR and lists one record per CDR3 protein. The sample has roughly 180,000 distinct CDR3 sequences; approximately 15% are singletons. The chain carries TRBV7-9 and TRBJ2-1; no clear D. Material: PBMCs from the stem cell graft donor, obtained from the stem cell graft. The clonotype comes from a human donor who donated a stem cell graft to a child with acute lymphoblastic leukemia. CDR3 coding DNA: TGTGCCAGCAGCTTAGGCCTAACGGACAATGAGCAGTTCTTC. Protein: CASSLGLTDNEQFF.